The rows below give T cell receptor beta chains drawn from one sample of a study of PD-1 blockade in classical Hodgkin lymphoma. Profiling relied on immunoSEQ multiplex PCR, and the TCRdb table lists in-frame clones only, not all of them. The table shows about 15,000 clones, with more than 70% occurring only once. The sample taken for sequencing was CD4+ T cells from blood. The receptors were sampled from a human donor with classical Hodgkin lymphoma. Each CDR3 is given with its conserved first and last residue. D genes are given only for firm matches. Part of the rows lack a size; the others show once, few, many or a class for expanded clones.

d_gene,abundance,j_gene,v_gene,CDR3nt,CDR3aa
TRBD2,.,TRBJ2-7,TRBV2,TGTGCCAGCAGTGATAGCGGGAGACCGGACTACGAGCAGTACTTC,CASSDSGRPDYEQYF
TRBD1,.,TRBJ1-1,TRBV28,TGTGCCAGCAGTTCTCCAACAGGGGCGAACATGAACACTGAAGCTTTCTTT,CASSSPTGANMNTEAFF
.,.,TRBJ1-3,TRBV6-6,TGTGCCAGCAGTTTGACAGGCCTCTCTGGAAACACCATATATTTT,CASSLTGLSGNTIYF
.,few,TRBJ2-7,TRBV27,TGTGCCAGCAGTTTATCCCCCGTACTTGATTACGAGCAGTACTTC,CASSLSPVLDYEQYF
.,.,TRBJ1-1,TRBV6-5,TGTGCCAGCATGAGGGGACGGGGGAACACTGAAGCTTTCTTT,CASMRGRGNTEAFF
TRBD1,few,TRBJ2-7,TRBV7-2,TGTGCCAGCAGCTTAGCCGGGACAGGGGATCGGTACGAGCAGTACTTC,CASSLAGTGDRYEQYF
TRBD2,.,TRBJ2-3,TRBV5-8,TGTGCCAGCAGCTTGGGTGCGGGAGTAAGCACAGATACGCAGTATTTT,CASSLGAGVSTDTQYF
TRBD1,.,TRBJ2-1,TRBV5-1,TGCGCCAGCAGCTTGGACGGACAGGGACACTACAATGAGCAGTTCTTC,CASSLDGQGHYNEQFF
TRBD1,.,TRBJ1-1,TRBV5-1,TGCGCCAGCAGCTTGTCAGGGGGCGGTGGTGACACTGAAGCTTTCTTT,CASSLSGGGGDTEAFF
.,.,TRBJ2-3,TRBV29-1,TGCAGCGTTGCAACCCCAGGGAGTACGCAGTATTTT,CSVATPGSTQYF
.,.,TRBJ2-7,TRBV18,TGTGCCAGCTCACCGGGGCAAGGGGGGACCGAGCAGTACTTC,CASSPGQGGTEQYF
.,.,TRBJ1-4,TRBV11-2,TGTGCCAGCAGCTTTAACCCGAATGAAAAACTGTTTTTT,CASSFNPNEKLFF
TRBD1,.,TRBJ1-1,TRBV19,TGTGCCAGCCTCCTCACTCGGACAGGGGTGAACACTGAAGCTTTCTTT,CASLLTRTGVNTEAFF
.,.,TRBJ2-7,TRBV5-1,TGCGCCAGCAGTAACGGGCCTAGCTCCCACGAGCAGTACTTC,CASSNGPSSHEQYF
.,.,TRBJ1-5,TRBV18,TGTGCCAGCTCACATACGACAGGTAACAATCAGCCCCAGCATTTT,CASSHTTGNNQPQHF
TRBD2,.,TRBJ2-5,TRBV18,TGTGCCAGCTCACCCACCCTACTAGCGGGAGAGGGGACCCAGTACTTC,CASSPTLLAGEGTQYF
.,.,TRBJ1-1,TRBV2,TGTGCCAGCAGGTGGTTAGGGAGGGACACTGAAGCTTTCTTT,CASRWLGRDTEAFF
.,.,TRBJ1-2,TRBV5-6,TGTGCCAGCAGCCGGGCTCGGGCAGGACGTTTGATTGGCTACACCTTC,CASSRARAGRLIGYTF
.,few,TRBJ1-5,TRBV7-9,TGTGCCAGCAGCTTATACGATAGCAATCAGCCCCAGCATTTT,CASSLYDSNQPQHF
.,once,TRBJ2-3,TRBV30,TGTGCCTGGAGGACCCGGGCGACAGATACGCAGTATTTT,CAWRTRATDTQYF
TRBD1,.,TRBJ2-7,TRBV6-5,TGTGCCAGCCTACGGGCAGGGGGTGATTCCGAGCAGTACTTC,CASLRAGGDSEQYF
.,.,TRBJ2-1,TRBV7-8,TGTGCCAGCAGCTTAATCCGGGTTGGGCTGTACAATGAGCAGTTCTTC,CASSLIRVGLYNEQFF
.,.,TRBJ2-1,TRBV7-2,TGTGCCAGCAGCTTATTGGGCAACCTCAATGAGCAGTTCTTC,CASSLLGNLNEQFF
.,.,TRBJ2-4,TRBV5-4,TGTGCCAGCAGCCAACTTGAGGGCGGAAAAAACATTCAGTACTTC,CASSQLEGGKNIQYF
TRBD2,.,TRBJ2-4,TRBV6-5,TGTGCCAGCAGTTACTCAGCGGGAGGGGGCCCAAACATTCAGTACTTC,CASSYSAGGGPNIQYF
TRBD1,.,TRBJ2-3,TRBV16,TGTGCCAGCAGCCCCAACAGGGGGCTAGATACGCAGTATTTT,CASSPNRGLDTQYF
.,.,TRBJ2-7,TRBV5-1,TGCGCCAGCAGCCTGGAACCGGAGGGGGTCGAGCAGTACTTC,CASSLEPEGVEQYF
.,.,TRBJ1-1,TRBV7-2,TGTGCCAGCAGCTTTGACAGAAGAACTGAAGCTTTCTTT,CASSFDRRTEAFF
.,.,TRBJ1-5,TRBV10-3,TGTGCCATCAGTGAGTCAGAAGGGGCAGGCAATCAGCCCCAGCATTTT,CAISESEGAGNQPQHF
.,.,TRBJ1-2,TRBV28,TGTGCCAGCATCGCCCGGGGAAAAGGTGGCTACACCTTC,CASIARGKGGYTF
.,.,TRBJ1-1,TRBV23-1,TGCGCCAGCAGTCAACCCCCGGGGGCTTCCGAAGCTTTCTTT,CASSQPPGASEAFF
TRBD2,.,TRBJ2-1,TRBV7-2,TGTGCCAGCAGCCCGGGGACTAGCGGGAACAATGAGCAGTTCTTC,CASSPGTSGNNEQFF
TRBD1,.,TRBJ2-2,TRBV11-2,TGTGCCAGCAGCTTACTAGCAGGGGGCTTACCCGGGGAGCTGTTTTTT,CASSLLAGGLPGELFF
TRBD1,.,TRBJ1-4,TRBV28,TGTGCCACCAGAACCCAGGGGGACGAAAAACTGTTTTTT,CATRTQGDEKLFF
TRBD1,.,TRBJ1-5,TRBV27,TGTGCCAGCAGCCCGGGACAGGGGAGACCTCAGCCCCAGCATTTT,CASSPGQGRPQPQHF
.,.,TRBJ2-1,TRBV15,TGTGCCACCAGCAGACTAGAAGGGAGCAATGAGCAGTTCTTC,CATSRLEGSNEQFF
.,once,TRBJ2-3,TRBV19,TGTGCCACTACGGGGGCTCGGGGCCGCACAGATACGCAGTATTTT,CATTGARGRTDTQYF
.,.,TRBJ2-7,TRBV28,TGTGCCAGCAGTTTTCAGGGCGGAGGGTACGAGCAGTACTTC,CASSFQGGGYEQYF
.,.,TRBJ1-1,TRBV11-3,TGTGCCAGCAGTAATGAGCGGGGCCTTCACACTGAAGCTTTCTTT,CASSNERGLHTEAFF
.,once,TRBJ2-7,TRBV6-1,TGTGCCAGCAGTGAAATCGGCCGAATCTACGAGCAGTACTTC,CASSEIGRIYEQYF
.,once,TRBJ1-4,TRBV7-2,TGTGCCAGCAGCTTAGCGCCGTCAGGATCAACGAAACTGTTTTTT,CASSLAPSGSTKLFF
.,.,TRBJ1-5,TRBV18,TGTGCCAGCTCAAGAGGGGAGGGGCAGCCCCAGCATTTT,CASSRGEGQPQHF
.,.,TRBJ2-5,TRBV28,TGTGCCAGCTTACCAGGATTCCAGGGCTACGAAGAGACCCAGTACTTC,CASLPGFQGYEETQYF
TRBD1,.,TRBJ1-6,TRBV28,TGTGCCAGCCGAGGGGACAGCTCCTATAATTCACCCCTCCACTTT,CASRGDSSYNSPLHF
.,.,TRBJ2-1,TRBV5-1,TGCGCCAGCAGCTTGCGGTGGGGTAGCGGCAGCACTCGGGAGCAGTTCTTC,CASSLRWGSGSTREQFF
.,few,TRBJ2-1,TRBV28,TGTGCCAGCAGTTTGGGGCTACTAGCCTACAATGAGCAGTTCTTC,CASSLGLLAYNEQFF
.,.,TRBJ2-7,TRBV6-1,TGTGCCAGCAGTGAAGGGACAGTCCTAGGCTACGAGCAGTACTTC,CASSEGTVLGYEQYF
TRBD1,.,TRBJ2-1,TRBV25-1,TGTGCCAGCAGTGAAAGGACAGGGGGACACAATGAGCAGTTCTTC,CASSERTGGHNEQFF
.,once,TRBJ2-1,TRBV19,TGTGCCAGTAGTAACCAGGGTTACAATGAGCAGTTCTTC,CASSNQGYNEQFF
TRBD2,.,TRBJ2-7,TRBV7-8,TGTGCCAGCAGCTTAGGTTGGGGGGGAGGCGTTACGTCCTACGAGCAGTACTTC,CASSLGWGGGVTSYEQYF
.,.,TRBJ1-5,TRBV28,TGTGCCAGCAGTGAGTATAGCAATCAGCCCCAGCATTTT,CASSEYSNQPQHF
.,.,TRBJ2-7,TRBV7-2,TGTGCCAGCAGCTTAGGGGGAGGCACGGCGAGGGAGCAGTACTTC,CASSLGGGTAREQYF
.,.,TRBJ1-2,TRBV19,TGTGCCAGTAGTAGAGGACAGACGTCTTTACCAGCTAACTATGGCTACACCTTC,CASSRGQTSLPANYGYTF
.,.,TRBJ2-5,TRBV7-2,TGTGCCAGCAGCTTATGGGCGGGGACGGAGACCCAGTACTTC,CASSLWAGTETQYF
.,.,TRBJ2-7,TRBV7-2,TGTGCCAGCAGCTTTTCTCGGGGGGCGAATTACGAGCAGTACTTC,CASSFSRGANYEQYF
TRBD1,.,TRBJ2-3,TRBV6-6,TGTGCCAGCAGTTACCGGACAGGGGGCGGCACAGATACGCAGTATTTT,CASSYRTGGGTDTQYF
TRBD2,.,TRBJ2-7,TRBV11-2,TGTGCCAGCAGCTACGAGGGTACTAGCGGGAGTATGTACGAGCAGTACTTC,CASSYEGTSGSMYEQYF
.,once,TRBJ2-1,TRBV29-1,TGCAGCGTTTTCGGAGGCGGTGGGTCCTACAATGAGCAGTTCTTC,CSVFGGGGSYNEQFF